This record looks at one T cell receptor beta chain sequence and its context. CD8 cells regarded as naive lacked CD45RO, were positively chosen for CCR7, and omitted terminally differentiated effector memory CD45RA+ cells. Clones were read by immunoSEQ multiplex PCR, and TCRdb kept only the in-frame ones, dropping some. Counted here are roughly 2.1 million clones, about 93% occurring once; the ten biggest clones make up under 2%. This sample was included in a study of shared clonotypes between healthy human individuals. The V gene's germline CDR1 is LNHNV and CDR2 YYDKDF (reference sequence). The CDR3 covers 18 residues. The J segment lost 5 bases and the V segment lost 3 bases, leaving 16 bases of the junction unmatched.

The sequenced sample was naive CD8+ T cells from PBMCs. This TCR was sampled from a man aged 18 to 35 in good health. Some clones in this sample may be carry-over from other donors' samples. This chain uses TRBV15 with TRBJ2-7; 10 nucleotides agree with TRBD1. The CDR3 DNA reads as TGTGCCACCAGCAGCCTAAGAATTGCACCTGGGACAGGGGACGAGCAGTACTTC. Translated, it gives CATSSLRIAPGTGDEQYF.